Shown below are 27 T cell receptor beta chains from a single sample sequenced in a study of blood T cells in healthy people across ages. With a J-beta primer mix and a sample-barcoded 5' primer, a second PCR ran about 7 to 12 cycles. MiXCR, applied by TCRdb to the 5' RACE reads, yields one record per CDR3 protein. The sample holds under 750,000 distinct CDR3 sequences, under 55% seen once. Sequenced: blood. These receptors came from an older man in good health.

This clonotype was counted only a few times. The chain uses TRBV7-9 and TRBJ2-5; TRBD2 matches at 14 bases. In germline, CDR1 is SEHNR, CDR2 FQNEAQ (reference sequence). After removal of 4 bases from V and 11 bases from J, the junction contained 9 bases not matched to a gene. This CDR3 comprises 15 residues. The CDR3 reads CASSWGLAGVDEQYF. CDR3 in DNA: TGTGCCAGCAGCTGGGGACTAGCGGGAGTGGATGAGCAGTACTTC. Filled out from reference TRBV7-9 and TRBJ2-5, the complete variable domain reads DTGVSQNPRHKITKRGQNVTFRCDPISEHNRLYWYRQTLGQGPEFLTYFQNEAQLEKSRLLSDRFSAERPKGSFSTLEIQRTEQGDSAMYLCASSWGLAGVDEQYFGPGTRLLVL.

J is TRBJ1-1 and V is TRBV10-3, with D possibly TRBD1 on 5 matching bases. Germline-derived CDR1 and CDR2 are ENHRY and SYGVKD. This CDR3 region has 15 residues. V was clipped by 6 bases and J by 1 base, with 15 bases between them. As DNA, the CDR3 is TGTGCCATCAGGACCCGAACAGGAAGGAACACTGAAGCTTTCTTT. The encoded protein is CAIRTRTGRNTEAFF.

J is TRBJ1-1 and V is TRBV12-3 or TRBV12-4, with no clear D. V was clipped by 5 bases and J by 11 bases, with 18 bases between them. The CDR3 has 13 residues. The CDR3 region is CASSQSPPEVAFF. In DNA form, the CDR3 reads TGTGCCAGCAGTCAATCCCCCCCGGAGGTCGCTTTCTTT.

The V and J genes are TRBV3-1 and TRBJ2-7; D remains ambiguous. V lost 0 bases and J 3 bases, leaving 18 bases between the germline ends. CDR3 length equals 17 residues. CDR1 is LGHDT, CDR2 YNNKEL, per germline (reference sequence). CDR3 amino acids: CASSQDLGRPGYYEQYF. CDR3 DNA: TGTGCCAGCAGCCAAGATCTGGGCCGCCCCGGGTACTACGAGCAGTACTTC.

This clonotype has only a few counts. This chain connects TRBV29-1 to TRBJ2-1, with D unresolved. V lost 6 bases and J 9 bases, leaving 12 bases between the germline ends. The CDR3 sequence is 11 residues long. Germline assignment: CDR1 SQVTM and CDR2 ANQGSEA. CDR3 loop: CSVQATFEQFF. The CDR3 coding sequence is TGCAGCGTCCAGGCCACTTTTGAGCAGTTCTTC.

The genes are TRBV2 and TRBJ2-5; the D is unclear. V gave up 5 bases and J gave up 2 bases, with 12 bases separating them. The CDR3 covers 14 residues. From germline, CDR1 is SNHLY and CDR2 FYNNEI. The DNA of the CDR3 is TGTGCCAGCAGTTCGACTCAGAATCAAGAGACCCAGTACTTC. Amino acid sequence: CASSSTQNQETQYF.

The table lists this clonotype with many counts. The chain links TRBV6-6 to TRBJ1-1; 9 bases are shared with TRBD1. J was trimmed by 7 bases and V by 5 bases; bases with no gene match: 5. The germline CDR1 and CDR2 sequences are MNHNY and SVGAGI (reference sequence). CDR3 length: 13 residues. The DNA of the CDR3 is TGTGCCAGCAGTAAGGGACAGGGAGTTGAAGCTTTCTTT. It is translated as CASSKGQGVEAFF.

The table lists this clonotype with many counts. J is TRBJ2-5 and V is TRBV6-5; D is perhaps TRBD2 (7 bases). CDR3 length: 15 amino acids. CDR1 MNHEY and CDR2 SVGAGI come from the germline V gene. Trimming pared 0 bases from V and 5 bases from J, leaving 13 bases between. CDR3 protein: CASSYSGTGGETQYF. In nucleotides, the CDR3 is TGTGCCAGCAGTTACTCTGGGACGGGGGGCGAGACCCAGTACTTC.

CDR3 in DNA: TGCGCCAGCAGCTTGCGGTCGTCTGCGGGCCGCTTAGGGGAAAAACTGTTTTTT. It codes for CASSLRSSAGRLGEKLFF. The chain links TRBV5-1 to TRBJ1-4; the D is unclear. V was trimmed by 1 base and J by 8 bases, leaving 24 bases between them. The length of the CDR3 is 18 residues. The germline V gene has CDR1 SGHRS and CDR2 YFSETQ.

The gene calls are TRBV4-3 and TRBJ2-4, with no clear D. The J call could be wrong; TRBJ2-7 is a better fit for the DNA end. This CDR3 has 15 residues. Germline V gene sequence: CDR1 LGHNA, CDR2 YSLEER. CDR3 bases: TGCGCCAGCAGCCAAGACGTGACAAGGGTAGTCGAGCAGTACTTC. Amino acids: CASSQDVTRVVEQYF.

About this clonotype: A much larger clone is a single base away; this may be a read error. This chain links TRBV6-5 with TRBJ1-4; the D gene is possibly TRBD1 (5 bases). The V gene's germline CDR1 is MNHEY and CDR2 SVGAGI. The CDR3 spans 13 residues. As DNA, the CDR3 is TGTGTCAGCAGTTACTATCGGGGGGAAAAACTGTTTTTT. This gives the protein CVSSYYRGEKLFF.

For this clonotype: This may come from a read error, since a much larger clone is one base off. V is TRBV7-9 and J is TRBJ2-7; the D gene is possibly TRBD1 (5 bases). CDR1 is SEHNR and CDR2 is FQNEAQ in the germline V gene (reference sequence). The CDR3 length is 14 residues. The CDR3 loop is CTSSSGALSYEQYF. Here the CDR3 DNA reads TGTACCAGCAGCTCTGGGGCCCTCTCCTACGAGCAGTACTTC. Full variable domain (rest looked up from reference TRBV7-9 and TRBJ2-7): DTGVSQNPRHKITKRGQNVTFRCDPISEHNRLYWYRQTLGQGPEFLTYFQNEAQLEKSRLLSDRFSAERPKGSFSTLEIQRTEQGDSAMYLCTSSSGALSYEQYFGPGTRLTVT.

The gene calls are TRBV12-3 or TRBV12-4 and TRBJ2-4; D is tentatively TRBD1 or TRBD2 (5 bases each). The closer fit of TRBJ2-7 to the DNA end suggests the J call may be wrong. The CDR3 totals 11 residues. The CDR3 is CASAGTHEQYF. CDR3 in DNA: TGTGCCAGCGCAGGGACCCACGAGCAGTACTTC.

This clonotype was seen at least ten times. This sequence joins TRBV7-9 and TRBJ2-5; possible D gene TRBD1, 5 bases. CDR3 length: 13 amino acids. V was trimmed by 4 bases and J by 11 bases, leaving 17 bases between them. CDR1 is SEHNR, CDR2 FQNEAQ, per germline (reference sequence). CDR3 residues: CASSSPASRGQYF. In DNA, the CDR3 is TGTGCCAGCAGCTCCCCCGCCTCTAGGGGTCAGTACTTC.

The chain recombines TRBV4-3 with TRBJ2-2; 7 bases map to TRBD1. This CDR3 has 14 residues. V was clipped by 6 bases and J by 4 bases; unmatched bases: 5. CDR1 is LGHNA and CDR2 is YSLEER in the germline V gene. DNA of the CDR3: TGCGCCAGCAGGACAGGGAAAGGCACCGGGGAGCTGTTTTTT. Protein: CASRTGKGTGELFF.

The genes are TRBV5-6 and TRBJ2-7; D is unresolved. V was pared by 1 base and J by 2 bases, with 7 bases between. The CDR3 is made up of 13 amino acids. CDR1 SGHDT and CDR2 YYEEEE come from the germline V gene. DNA of the CDR3: TGTGCCAGCAGCTTGCACAGCACCTACGAGCAGTACTTC. Amino acid sequence: CASSLHSTYEQYF. Supplemented by reference TRBV5-6 and TRBJ2-7, the full variable domain reads DAGVTQSPTHLIKTRGQQVTLRCSPKSGHDTVSWYQQALGQGPQFIFQYYEEEERQRGNFPDRFSGHQFPNYSSELNVNALLLGDSALYLCASSLHSTYEQYFGPGTRLTVT.

In this sample, this clonotype turned up many times. The rearrangement uses TRBV7-2 and TRBJ2-5; D remains unclear. This CDR3 has 12 residues. Germline values: CDR1 SGHTA, CDR2 FQGNSA. V gave up 1 base and J gave up 5 bases, with 5 bases separating them. Here the CDR3 reads CASSLEVETQYF. As DNA, the CDR3 is TGTGCCAGCAGCTTAGAGGTGGAGACCCAGTACTTC.

The chain links TRBV20-1 to TRBJ2-7; perhaps D is TRBD1 or TRBD2 (6 bases each). The DNA end is more similar to TRBJ2-5, so the J call may be wrong. CDR3 length equals 13 residues. The germline V gene encodes CDR1 DFQATT and CDR2 SNEGSKA (reference sequence). This CDR3 reads CSAQTPGGETQYF. For the CDR3, the DNA is TGCAGTGCACAGACTCCCGGGGGCGAGACCCAGTACTTC.

This clonotype was counted a few times. Its ends do not fully match the called genes, so a read error is possible. The chain carries TRBV20-1 and TRBJ2-7; 10 bases match TRBD2. Germline V gene sequence: CDR1 DFQATT, CDR2 SNEGSKA (reference sequence). There are 16 residues in the CDR3. This CDR3 reads CSARGLAGALSYEQYF. CDR3 DNA sequence: TGCAGTGCCAGAGGGCTAGCGGGGGCCCTCTCCTACGAGCAGTACTTC.

This clonotype was recorded a few times. V is TRBV7-9 and J is TRBJ1-1, with 8 positions matching TRBD1. The CDR3 sequence is 15 residues long. J gave up 4 bases and V 1 base, and 5 bases lay outside the gene matches. Germline loops: CDR1 SEHNR, CDR2 FQNEAQ (reference sequence). The CDR3 nucleotides read TGTGCCAGCAGCTTAGTGCCAGGGGGCTTCACTGAAGCTTTCTTT. The encoded protein is CASSLVPGGFTEAFF.

Only a few counts were recorded for this clonotype. The chain combines TRBV29-1 with TRBJ1-2; TRBD1 aligns across 10 bases. The V gene end was trimmed by 4 bases and the J gene end by 5 bases; junction bases not matched to a gene: 7. From germline, CDR1 is SQVTM and CDR2 ANQGSEA. The CDR3 spans 14 residues. The CDR3 protein is CSVAHLGQGYGYTF. The DNA for the CDR3 is TGCAGCGTTGCCCACCTGGGACAGGGGTATGGCTACACCTTC. The full variable domain, its missing parts supplied by reference TRBV29-1 and TRBJ1-2, is SAVISQKPSRDICQRGTSLTIQCQVDSQVTMMFWYRQQPGQSLTLIATANQGSEATYESGFVIDKFPISRPNLTFSTLTVSNMSPEDSSIYLCSVAHLGQGYGYTFGSGTRLTVV.

The rearrangement joins TRBV20-1 to TRBJ1-2; D gene ambiguous. This CDR3 spans 15 amino acids. V shed 6 bases and J shed 4 bases, with 21 bases lying between them. Germline CDR1 and CDR2: DFQATT and SNEGSKA (reference sequence). The CDR3 is CSAQRRVQTFYGYTF. The CDR3 nucleotides are TGCAGTGCCCAGCGGCGGGTACAGACGTTCTATGGCTACACCTTC.

In DNA, the CDR3 is TGTGCCAGCAGCCCCGGACTAGCGGCTGTCACAGATACGCAGTATTTT. Its protein product is CASSPGLAAVTDTQYF. V is TRBV11-2 and J is TRBJ2-3; 10 bases map to TRBD2. V shed 5 bases, J shed 2 bases, and the junction held 7 bases outside the gene matches. In germline, CDR1 is SGHAT, CDR2 FQNNGV. The length of the CDR3 is 16 residues.

This clonotype showed up many times. The chain employs TRBV6-5 and TRBJ1-5, with 7 bases fitting TRBD1. CDR1 is MNHEY and CDR2 is SVGAGI in the germline V gene. The CDR3 contains 14 residues. The V and J ends lost 2 bases and 4 bases, in that order; junction bases with no gene match: 2. The CDR3 reads CASSYRDSNQPQHF. The CDR3 nucleotides read TGTGCCAGCAGTTACCGGGACAGTAATCAGCCCCAGCATTTT.

In the case of this clonotype: A much larger clonotype is one base distant, so this may be a read error. The J gene is TRBJ2-7, the V gene TRBV7-2; 7 nucleotides match TRBD2. The CDR3 runs to 15 residues. The germline gives CDR1 SGHTA, CDR2 FQGNSA. The V and J ends lost 1 base and 7 bases, in that order; junction bases with no gene match: 10. The CDR3 nucleotides read TGTGCCAGCAGCTTAGAAGGGACTACCATCAATGAGCAGTACTTC. Translating it yields CASSLEGTTINEQYF.

V usage is TRBV27 and J usage is TRBJ2-2; tentatively, D is TRBD1 (7 bases). This CDR3 is built from 13 residues. The V gene's germline CDR1 is MNHEY and CDR2 SMNVEV (reference sequence). V gave up 6 bases and J gave up 7 bases, with 12 bases separating them. The CDR3, as DNA: TGTGCCAGCAGAGCAGGGGGGCGCGGGGAGCTGTTTTTT. Translating gives CASRAGGRGELFF.

This clonotype was picked up a small number of times. V usage is TRBV20-1 and J usage is TRBJ2-7; D remains ambiguous. The CDR3 has 11 amino acids. Germline CDR1 is DFQATT and CDR2 is SNEGSKA (reference sequence). V was trimmed by 2 bases and J by 8 bases, leaving 10 bases between them. CDR3 in amino acids: CSARSDGKQYF. The CDR3 DNA reads as TGCAGTGCTAGAAGCGACGGCAAGCAGTACTTC.